This T cell receptor beta chain derives from a study of control samples from healthy donors and cancer patients. This clone has only one observation. Produced via immunoSEQ multiplex PCR; TCRdb's table is partial and in-frame only. The sample has around 160,000 clones, over 85% seen once. CDR1 is LNHDA, CDR2 SQIVND, per germline (reference sequence). This CDR3 contains 15 residues. Trimming shortened V by 6 bases and J by 5 bases, and 17 bases separated the two germline ends. The sample was blood. The J gene is TRBJ2-1, the V gene TRBV19; a weak D match, TRBD1 (6 bases). This receptor was obtained from a man between 18 and 35 years old in good health. The CDR3 here is CASSGPGTRNNEQFF. In DNA form, the CDR3 reads TGTGCCAGTAGCGGGCCCGGGACACGCAACAATGAGCAGTTCTTC.